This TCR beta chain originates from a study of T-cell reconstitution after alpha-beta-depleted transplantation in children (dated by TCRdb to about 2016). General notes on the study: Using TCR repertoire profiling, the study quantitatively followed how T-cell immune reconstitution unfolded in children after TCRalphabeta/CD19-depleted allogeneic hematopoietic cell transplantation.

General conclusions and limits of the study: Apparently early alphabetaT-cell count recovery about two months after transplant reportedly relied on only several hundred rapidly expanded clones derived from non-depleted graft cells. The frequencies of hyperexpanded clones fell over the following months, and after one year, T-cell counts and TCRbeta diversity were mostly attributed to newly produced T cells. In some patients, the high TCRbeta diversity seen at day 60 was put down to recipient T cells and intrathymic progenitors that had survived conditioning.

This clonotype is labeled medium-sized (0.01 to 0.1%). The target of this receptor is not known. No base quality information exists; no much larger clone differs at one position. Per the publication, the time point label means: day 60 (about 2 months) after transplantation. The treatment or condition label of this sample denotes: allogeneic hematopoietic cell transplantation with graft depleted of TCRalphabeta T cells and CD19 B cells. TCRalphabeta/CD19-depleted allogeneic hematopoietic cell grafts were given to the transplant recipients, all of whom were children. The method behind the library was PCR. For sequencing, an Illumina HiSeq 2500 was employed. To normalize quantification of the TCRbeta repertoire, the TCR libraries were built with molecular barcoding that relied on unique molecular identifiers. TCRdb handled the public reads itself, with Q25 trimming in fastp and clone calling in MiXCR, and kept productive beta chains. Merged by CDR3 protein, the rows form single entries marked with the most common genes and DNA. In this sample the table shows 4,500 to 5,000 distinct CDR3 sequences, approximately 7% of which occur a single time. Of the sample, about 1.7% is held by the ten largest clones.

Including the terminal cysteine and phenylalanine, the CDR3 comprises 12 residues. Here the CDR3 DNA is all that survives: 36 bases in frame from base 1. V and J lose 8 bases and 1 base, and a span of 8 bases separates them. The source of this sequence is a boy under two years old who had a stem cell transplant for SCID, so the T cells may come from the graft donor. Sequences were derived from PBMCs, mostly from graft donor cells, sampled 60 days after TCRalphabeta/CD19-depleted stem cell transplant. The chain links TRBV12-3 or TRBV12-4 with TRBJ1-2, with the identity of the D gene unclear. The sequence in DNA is TGTGCCAGCCGGCGGGTTAACTATGGCTACACCTTC. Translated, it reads CASRRVNYGYTF.